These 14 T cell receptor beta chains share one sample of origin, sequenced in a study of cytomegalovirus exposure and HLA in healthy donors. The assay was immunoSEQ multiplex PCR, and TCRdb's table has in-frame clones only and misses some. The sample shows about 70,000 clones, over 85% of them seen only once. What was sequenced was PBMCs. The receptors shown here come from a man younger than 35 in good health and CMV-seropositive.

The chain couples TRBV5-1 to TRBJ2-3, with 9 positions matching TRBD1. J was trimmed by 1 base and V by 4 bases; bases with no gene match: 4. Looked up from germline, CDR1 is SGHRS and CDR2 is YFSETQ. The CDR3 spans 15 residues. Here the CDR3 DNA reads TGCGCCAGCAGCGGACAGGGGCAGGGCACAGATACGCAGTATTTT. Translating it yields CASSGQGQGTDTQYF.

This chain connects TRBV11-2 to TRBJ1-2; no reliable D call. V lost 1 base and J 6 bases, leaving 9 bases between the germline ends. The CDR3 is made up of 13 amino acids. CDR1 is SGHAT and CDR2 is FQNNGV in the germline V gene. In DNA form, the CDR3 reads TGTGCCAGCAGCTTAGTAAACAACAATGGCTACACCTTC. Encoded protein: CASSLVNNNGYTF.

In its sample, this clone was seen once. The chain's CDR3 is CASSKDRDPLAKNIQYF. DNA of the CDR3: TGCGCCAGCAGTAAGGACAGGGATCCTTTAGCCAAAAACATTCAGTACTTC. V gene TRBV5-1 combines with J gene TRBJ2-4; TRBD1 matches at 8 bases. The CDR3 contains 17 residues. Trimming cost V 5 bases and J 0 bases; bases outside gene matches: 10. Germline V gene lookup returns CDR1 SGHRS and CDR2 YFSETQ.

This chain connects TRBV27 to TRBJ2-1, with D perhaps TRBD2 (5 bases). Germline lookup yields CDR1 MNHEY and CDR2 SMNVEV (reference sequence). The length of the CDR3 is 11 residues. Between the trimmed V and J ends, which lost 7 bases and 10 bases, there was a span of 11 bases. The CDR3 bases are TGTGCCAGCACTCTCAGAGGGGAGCAGTTCTTC. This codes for CASTLRGEQFF.

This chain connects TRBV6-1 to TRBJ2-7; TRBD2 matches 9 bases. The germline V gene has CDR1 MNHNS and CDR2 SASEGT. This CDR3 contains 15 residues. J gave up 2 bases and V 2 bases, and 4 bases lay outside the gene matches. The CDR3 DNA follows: TGTGCCAGCAGTGAACTAGCGGGGCCACCCTACGAGCAGTACTTC. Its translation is CASSELAGPPYEQYF.

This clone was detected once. The CDR3 DNA is TGTGCCAGCAGTGCGGGGGACAGGGTAAATGAAAAACTGTTTTTT. It yields the protein CASSAGDRVNEKLFF. The chain recombines TRBV28 with TRBJ1-4; the match to TRBD1 covers 9 bases. CDR3 length: 15 residues. Germline V lookup: CDR1 MDHEN, CDR2 SYDVKM. The V and J ends lost 5 bases and 5 bases, in that order; junction bases with no gene match: 6.

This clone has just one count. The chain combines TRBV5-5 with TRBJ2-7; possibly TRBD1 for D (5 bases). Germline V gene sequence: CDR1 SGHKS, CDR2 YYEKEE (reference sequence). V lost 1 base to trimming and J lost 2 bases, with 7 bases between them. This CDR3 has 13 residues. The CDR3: CASSLTGTYEQYF. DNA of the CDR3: TGTGCCAGCAGCTTGACAGGTACCTACGAGCAGTACTTC.

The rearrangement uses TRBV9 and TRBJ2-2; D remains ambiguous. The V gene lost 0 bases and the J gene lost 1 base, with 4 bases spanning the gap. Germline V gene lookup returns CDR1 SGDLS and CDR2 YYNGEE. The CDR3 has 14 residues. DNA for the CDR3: TGTGCCAGCAGCGTAGTACAGAACACCGGGGAGCTGTTTTTT. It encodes CASSVVQNTGELFF. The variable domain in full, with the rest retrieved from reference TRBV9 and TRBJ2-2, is DSGVTQTPKHLITATGQRVTLRCSPRSGDLSVYWYQQSLDQGLQFLIQYYNGEERAKGNILERFSAQQFPDLHSELNLSSLELGDSALYFCASSVVQNTGELFFGEGSRLTVL.

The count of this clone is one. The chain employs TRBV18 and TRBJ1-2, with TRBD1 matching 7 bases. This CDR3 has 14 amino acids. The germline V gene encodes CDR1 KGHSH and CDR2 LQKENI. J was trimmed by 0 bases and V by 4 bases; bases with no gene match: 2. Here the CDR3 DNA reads TGTGCCAGCTCACAGGACAGGACTAACTATGGCTACACCTTC. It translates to CASSQDRTNYGYTF.

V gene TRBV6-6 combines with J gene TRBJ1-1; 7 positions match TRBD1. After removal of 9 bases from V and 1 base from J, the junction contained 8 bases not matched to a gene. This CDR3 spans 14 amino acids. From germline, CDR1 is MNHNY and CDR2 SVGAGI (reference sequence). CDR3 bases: TGTGCCAGTAAACCGGGACAGTCGAACACTGAAGCTTTCTTT. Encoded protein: CASKPGQSNTEAFF.

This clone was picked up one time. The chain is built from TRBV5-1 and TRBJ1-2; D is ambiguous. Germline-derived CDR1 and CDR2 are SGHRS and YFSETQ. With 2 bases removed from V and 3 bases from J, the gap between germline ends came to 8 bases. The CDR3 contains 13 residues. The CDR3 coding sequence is TGCGCCAGCAGCTTTGGGAGGGACTATGGCTACACCTTC. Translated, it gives CASSFGRDYGYTF.

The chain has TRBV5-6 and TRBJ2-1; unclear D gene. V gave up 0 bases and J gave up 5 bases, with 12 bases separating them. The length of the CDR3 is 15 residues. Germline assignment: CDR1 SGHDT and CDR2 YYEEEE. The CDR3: CASSLAVLANNEQFF. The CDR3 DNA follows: TGTGCCAGCAGCTTGGCCGTATTAGCTAACAATGAGCAGTTCTTC.

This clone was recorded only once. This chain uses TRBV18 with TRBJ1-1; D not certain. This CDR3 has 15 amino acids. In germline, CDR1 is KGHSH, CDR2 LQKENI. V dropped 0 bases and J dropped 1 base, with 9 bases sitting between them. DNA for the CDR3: TGTGCCAGCTCACCACCTTACCCAGGGAACACTGAAGCTTTCTTT. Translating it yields CASSPPYPGNTEAFF.

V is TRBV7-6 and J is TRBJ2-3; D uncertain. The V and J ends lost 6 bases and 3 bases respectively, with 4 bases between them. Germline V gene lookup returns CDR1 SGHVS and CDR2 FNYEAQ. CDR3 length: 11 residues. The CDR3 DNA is TGTGCCAGCAGTATTACAGATACGCAGTATTTT. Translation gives CASSITDTQYF. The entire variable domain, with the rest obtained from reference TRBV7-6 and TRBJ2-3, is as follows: GAGVSQSPRYKVTKRGQDVALRCDPISGHVSLYWYRQALGQGPEFLTYFNYEAQQDKSGLPNDRFSAERPEGSISTLTIQRTEQRDSAMYRCASSITDTQYFGPGTRLTVL.